These 22 T cell receptor beta chains originate from one sample sequenced in a study of CD8 T cells in ankylosing spondylitis (dated by TCRdb to the late 2010s). Library preparation employed 5' RACE. Sequencing was carried out with an Illumina HiSeq 2500. TCRdb trimmed the raw reads at Q25, called clones with MiXCR and kept productive beta chains. Each CDR3 protein gets just one entry, which takes the most common genes and DNA from the rows behind it. For this sample there are around 440,000 distinct CDR3 sequences; 17% appear just once. The ten largest make up just over 1% of the sample. Their specific antigens are unknown. Paper-wide results and their limitations: A TCR beta motif of roughly 8 highly homologous amino acid variants appeared characteristic of blood from ankylosing spondylitis patients.

Sequencing was done on a sample of blood, either unsorted or a sorted T cell fraction (not recorded which). The receptors shown here come from a male donor with ankylosing spondylitis.

At least ten counts were recorded for this clonotype. V usage is TRBV12-3 or TRBV12-4 and J usage is TRBJ2-1; D is undetermined. The V end lost 6 bases, the J end lost 5 bases, and 17 bases lay between the germline ends. The CDR3 is made up of 15 amino acids. For the CDR3, the DNA is TGTGCCAGCAGACCCTGGGGTATTTTGGACAATGAGCAGTTCTTC. Translated: CASRPWGILDNEQFF.

The chain is built from TRBV12-3 or TRBV12-4 and TRBJ2-3; a weak D match, TRBD1 (5 bases). The CDR3 spans 15 residues. Trimming stripped 6 bases from V and 3 bases from J, with 16 bases between. As DNA, the CDR3 is TGTGCCAGCAGACAAGCAGGGATTTGGACAGATACGCAGTATTTT. Its translation is CASRQAGIWTDTQYF.

This clonotype appeared many times. CDR3 amino acids: CASSLDREANYGYTF. In DNA, the CDR3 is TGTGCCAGCAGTTTAGACAGGGAGGCTAACTATGGCTACACCTTC. V and J are TRBV12-3 or TRBV12-4 and TRBJ1-2; possibly TRBD1 for D (6 bases). V dropped 1 base and J dropped 0 bases, with 9 bases sitting between them. The CDR3 consists of 15 residues.

This clonotype was detected only a few times. The CDR3 DNA reads as TGTGCCAGCAGCCCAAGACTAGCGTTCGAGACATACAATGAGCAGTTCTTC. Protein product: CASSPRLAFETYNEQFF. The chain employs TRBV11-2 and TRBJ2-1; 8 positions agree with TRBD2. CDR1 is SGHAT and CDR2 is FQNNGV in the germline V gene. J was trimmed by 4 bases and V by 5 bases; bases with no gene match: 13. CDR3 length equals 17 residues.

This clonotype has only a few counts. V and J are TRBV5-5 and TRBJ2-1; D is ambiguous. From germline, CDR1 is SGHKS and CDR2 YYEKEE (reference sequence). This CDR3 comprises 15 residues. V lost 5 bases and J 8 bases, leaving 20 bases between the germline ends. In nucleotides, the CDR3 is TGTGCCAGCAGTCGCGAAGCCGGAGTAAGGGATGAGCAGTTCTTC. Translation gives CASSREAGVRDEQFF.

This clonotype has a handful of counts. The CDR3 sequence: CASSSSTGTSFHEQFF. CDR3 nucleotides: TGTGCCAGCAGCTCTTCGACCGGGACTAGCTTCCATGAGCAGTTCTTC. V is TRBV7-2 and J is TRBJ2-1, with 9 bases fitting TRBD2. V lost 4 bases and J lost 8; bases outside the gene matches: 12. In germline, CDR1 is SGHTA, CDR2 FQGNSA. The CDR3 has 16 residues.

This clonotype was found a few times. The CDR3, as DNA: TGTGCCAGCAGATCAATTAGCGGGAGGCCCACCTACGAGCAGTACTTC. Encoded protein: CASRSISGRPTYEQYF. The J gene is TRBJ2-7, the V gene TRBV6-2 or TRBV6-3; 10 bases align to TRBD2. V gave up 6 bases and J gave up 2 bases; unmatched junction bases: 10. Germline assignment: CDR1 MNHEY and CDR2 SVGEGT. This CDR3 is built from 16 residues.

In its sample, this clonotype was seen a few times. The chain employs TRBV28 and TRBJ2-3; the match to TRBD2 covers 11 bases. CDR3 length: 16 residues. Per germline, CDR1 MDHEN and CDR2 SYDVKM. Germline trimming cut 7 bases from V and 5 bases from J; bases unmatched to any gene: 11. CDR3 protein: CASIHSTSGKKDTQYF. CDR3 in DNA: TGTGCCAGCATCCACTCGACTAGCGGGAAAAAAGATACGCAGTATTTT.

Only a few counts were recorded for this clonotype. The V and J genes are TRBV12-3 or TRBV12-4 and TRBJ2-7, with 9 bases aligning to TRBD1. The CDR3 has 14 amino acids. Losses at the gene ends were 3 bases for V and 6 bases for J; bases not matched to a gene: 6. In DNA form, the CDR3 reads TGTGCCAGCAGTTTTAGACAGGGGGAGGGCGAGCAGTACTTC. It translates to CASSFRQGEGEQYF.

This clonotype was detected a few times. The J gene is TRBJ1-4, the V gene TRBV7-9; D is ambiguous. The germline V gene has CDR1 SEHNR and CDR2 FQNEAQ (reference sequence). The CDR3 covers 16 residues. V was cut by 5 bases and J by 0 bases, with 13 bases left in between. The CDR3 is CASSPRNAATNEKLFF. CDR3 nucleotide sequence: TGTGCCAGCAGCCCGCGTAACGCGGCAACTAATGAAAAACTGTTTTTT. Looking up the rest from reference TRBV7-9 and TRBJ1-4 gives the full variable domain: DTGVSQNPRHKITKRGQNVTFRCDPISEHNRLYWYRQTLGQGPEFLTYFQNEAQLEKSRLLSDRFSAERPKGSFSTLEIQRTEQGDSAMYLCASSPRNAATNEKLFFGSGTQLSVL.

This clonotype was seen only a few times. This sequence joins TRBV11-2 and TRBJ2-5, with 9 bases fitting TRBD2. Trimming at V came to 1 base and at J to 4 bases, leaving 13 bases not matched to a gene. CDR1 is SGHAT and CDR2 is FQNNGV in the germline V gene. The CDR3 sequence is 18 residues long. The CDR3 DNA sequence: TGTGCCAGCAGCTTAGTCGGGGGGCCGGGACTAGCAGGAGAGACCCAGTACTTC. Translating gives CASSLVGGPGLAGETQYF.

Ten or more counts support this clonotype. The rearrangement links TRBV12-3 or TRBV12-4 to TRBJ1-6; 7 positions agree with TRBD1. The CDR3 loop spans 16 amino acids. V shed 5 bases and J 0 bases; nucleotides not matched to a gene: 4. In DNA, the CDR3 is TGTGCCAGCAGTCGACAGGGAAGCTCCTATAATTCACCCCTCCACTTT. Amino acids: CASSRQGSSYNSPLHF.

This clonotype was seen more than once but under ten times. The chain links TRBV7-2 to TRBJ1-5; D is perhaps TRBD1 (5 bases). CDR1 and CDR2 from the germline V gene are SGHTA and FQGNSA. Trimming removed 2 bases at V and 0 bases at J, with 32 bases between. The CDR3 totals 23 residues. This CDR3 reads CASSLYPLMAGIPPWGSNQPQHF. The CDR3 DNA follows: TGTGCCAGCAGCTTATACCCTCTTATGGCAGGGATCCCACCTTGGGGTAGCAATCAGCCCCAGCATTTT.

The rearrangement joins TRBV20-1 to TRBJ2-7, with 9 bases aligning to TRBD1. This CDR3 comprises 14 residues. The J segment lost 4 bases and the V segment lost 3 bases, leaving 7 bases of the junction unmatched. Per the germline V gene, CDR1 is DFQATT and CDR2 is SNEGSKA (reference sequence). CDR3 DNA sequence: TGCAGTGCTAGCTTGGGACAGGGATCATACGAGCAGTACTTC. Translated, it gives CSASLGQGSYEQYF.

The genes are TRBV7-2 and TRBJ2-4; 8 nucleotides align to TRBD1. CDR1 and CDR2 from the germline V gene are SGHTA and FQGNSA. CDR3 size: 15 residues. Losses at the gene ends were 7 bases for V and 1 base for J; bases not matched to a gene: 6. Written as DNA, the CDR3 is TGTGCCAGCAACTCAGGGGGCAGCGCCAAAAACATTCAGTACTTC. Amino acid sequence: CASNSGGSAKNIQYF.

This clonotype was seen at least ten times. This chain links TRBV20-1 with TRBJ2-1, with 8 nucleotides matching TRBD2. V gave up 6 bases and J gave up 1 base; unmatched junction bases: 8. The CDR3 is made up of 15 amino acids. CDR1 DFQATT and CDR2 SNEGSKA come from the germline V gene (reference sequence). The CDR3 region has the DNA TGCAGTGCCGTGGCGGGAGGCGCGTCCTACAATGAGCAGTTCTTC. Amino acids: CSAVAGGASYNEQFF.

Only a few counts were recorded for this clonotype. This sequence joins TRBV20-1 and TRBJ1-2; 8 nucleotides align to TRBD1. This CDR3 is 12 amino acids long. V gave up 6 bases and J gave up 5 bases; unmatched junction bases: 5. Germline V gene lookup returns CDR1 DFQATT and CDR2 SNEGSKA (reference sequence). Here the CDR3 reads CSAQTGEYGYTF. CDR3 DNA: TGCAGTGCCCAGACAGGGGAATATGGCTACACCTTC.

The chain carries TRBV7-2 and TRBJ2-7; a possible D gene is TRBD2 (5 bases). Germline-derived CDR1 and CDR2 are SGHTA and FQGNSA. The CDR3 runs 15 residues. Trimming took off 2 bases at V and 3 bases at J, with 14 bases between the two ends. This chain's CDR3 is CASSLLRGSLYEQYF. CDR3 bases: TGTGCCAGCAGCTTATTACGGGGTTCCCTCTACGAGCAGTACTTC.

This clonotype was detected only a few times. This chain connects TRBV4-1 to TRBJ1-1; D remains unclear. The CDR3 has 18 amino acids. V lost 0 bases to trimming and J lost 1 base, with 18 bases between them. CDR1 is MGHRA, CDR2 YSYEKL, per germline. The CDR3 DNA reads as TGCGCCAGCAGCCAAGATCCCCAGAACTCCCCTCGGAACACTGAAGCTTTCTTT. As protein: CASSQDPQNSPRNTEAFF.

A few counts support this clonotype. This chain uses TRBV7-6 with TRBJ2-5, with a tentative D call TRBD2 (6 bases). The CDR3 is 11 amino acids. Germline CDR1 reads SGHVS; CDR2 reads FNYEAQ. V lost 3 bases, J lost 9 bases, and 8 bases lay in between. The CDR3 is CASSLGEAQYF. In DNA, the CDR3 is TGTGCCAGCAGCTTGGGGGAGGCCCAGTACTTC.

This clonotype was detected only a few times. The chain joins TRBV11-1 to TRBJ2-3; TRBD2 matches 8 bases. Germline CDR1 and CDR2: SGHAT and FQDESV (reference sequence). This CDR3 is built from 18 residues. Unmatched junction bases numbered 15, after V lost 4 bases and J lost 3 bases. CDR3 residues: CASSWLLAPGGRTDTQYF. The CDR3 nucleotides read TGTGCCAGCAGCTGGCTCTTGGCCCCGGGAGGGAGAACAGATACGCAGTATTTT.

V and J are TRBV14 and TRBJ2-2, with TRBD2 matching 11 bases. This CDR3 has 18 amino acids. Trimming took 4 bases from V and 4 from J; bases not matched to a gene: 11. CDR1 is SGHDN and CDR2 is FVKESK in the germline V gene. The DNA of the CDR3 is TGTGCCAGCAGCCTTCGCACTAGCGGGGGCGGGATCACCGGGGAGCTGTTTTTT. Amino acid sequence: CASSLRTSGGGITGELFF.